The 29 T cell receptor beta chains in this list originate from one sample, sequenced in a study of cytomegalovirus exposure and HLA in healthy donors. PCR primers comprised 60 Vbeta and 13 Jbeta primers. Data came from immunoSEQ multiplex PCR; TCRdb stores just in-frame clones and leaves some out. The repertoire holds over 200,000 clones, roughly 91% seen once, with about 1% in the top ten. Sequencing was performed on PBMCs. These TCRs come from a woman aged 18-29 years in good health and CMV-seronegative.

V gene TRBV27 combines with J gene TRBJ2-5; 15 bases map to TRBD2. V shed 5 bases and J 11 bases; nucleotides not matched to a gene: 21. This CDR3 spans 19 amino acids. In germline, CDR1 is MNHEY, CDR2 SMNVEV (reference sequence). CDR3 residues: CASSPRPGLAGGRDGEQYF. In nucleotides, the CDR3 is TGTGCCAGCAGTCCCAGACCGGGACTAGCGGGAGGCCGGGATGGTGAGCAGTACTTC.

J is TRBJ2-7 and V is TRBV6-6; 7 bases are shared with TRBD1. Germline CDR1 is MNHNY and CDR2 is SVGAGI (reference sequence). The length of the CDR3 is 16 residues. V lost 2 bases to trimming and J lost 3 bases; unmatched junction nucleotides: 10. CDR3 sequence (DNA): TGTGCCAGCAGTTACGGTAAAGGGACAGTCCTCTACGAGCAGTACTTC. As protein: CASSYGKGTVLYEQYF.

V usage is TRBV29-1 and J usage is TRBJ2-3, with a weak D call TRBD2 (5 bases). CDR3 length equals 8 residues. V shed 7 bases and J shed 9 bases, with 5 bases lying between them. Germline-derived CDR1 and CDR2 are SQVTM and ANQGSEA. CDR3 loop: CSAGTQYF. In nucleotides, the CDR3 is TGCAGCGCGGGGACGCAGTATTTT.

The chain links TRBV30 to TRBJ2-5; TRBD2 aligns across 10 bases. Germline-derived CDR1 and CDR2 are GTSNPN and SVGIG (reference sequence). The CDR3 is 16 residues long. The ends lost 5 bases at V and 1 base at J; junction bases unmatched: 10. The DNA for the CDR3 is TGTGCCTGGGGTGGGCGACTAGCGGGTTCCCAAGAGACCCAGTACTTC. Its protein is CAWGGRLAGSQETQYF.

The chain is built from TRBV5-6 and TRBJ1-5, with TRBD1 matching over 8 bases. The germline CDR1 and CDR2 sequences are SGHDT and YYEEEE. J gave up 0 bases and V 3 bases, and 11 bases lay outside the gene matches. This CDR3 has 18 amino acids. CDR3 amino acids: CASSSSRDRTYSNQPQHF. CDR3 sequence (DNA): TGTGCCAGCAGCTCGTCCCGGGACAGGACCTATAGCAATCAGCCCCAGCATTTT. Full variable domain (missing parts from reference TRBV5-6 and TRBJ1-5): DAGVTQSPTHLIKTRGQQVTLRCSPKSGHDTVSWYQQALGQGPQFIFQYYEEEERQRGNFPDRFSGHQFPNYSSELNVNALLLGDSALYLCASSSSRDRTYSNQPQHFGDGTRLSIL.

The chain links TRBV28 to TRBJ2-7, with TRBD1 matching 8 bases. CDR1 and CDR2 from the germline V gene are MDHEN and SYDVKM. After removal of 5 bases from V and 2 bases from J, the junction contained 8 bases not matched to a gene. The CDR3 runs to 15 residues. As DNA, the CDR3 is TGTGCCAGCAGTCAGCGGACAGGGATGGCCTACGAGCAGTACTTC. It yields the protein CASSQRTGMAYEQYF. Using reference TRBV28 and TRBJ2-7 for the parts outside the CDR3, the full variable domain is DVKVTQSSRYLVKRTGEKVFLECVQDMDHENMFWYRQDPGLGLRLIYFSYDVKMKEKGDIPEGYSVSREKKERFSLILESASTNQTSMYLCASSQRTGMAYEQYFGPGTRLTVT.

This chain links TRBV7-2 with TRBJ1-5; D is undetermined. Looked up from germline, CDR1 is SGHTA and CDR2 is FQGNSA. Trimming cost V 2 bases and J 3 bases, with 8 bases left between them. This CDR3 is built from 14 residues. CDR3 sequence: CASSLLASNQPQHF. CDR3 coding DNA: TGTGCCAGCAGCTTATTGGCCTCCAATCAGCCCCAGCATTTT.

The chain uses TRBV10-2 and TRBJ1-5; D is undetermined. CDR3 length: 15 residues. Germline V gene sequence: CDR1 WSHSY, CDR2 SAAADI. Trimming removed 10 bases at V and 2 bases at J, with 18 bases between. This CDR3 is CATFRDGPGNQPQHF. In DNA, the CDR3 is TGCGCCACTTTCCGGGATGGGCCCGGCAATCAGCCCCAGCATTTT.

The rearrangement links TRBV4-1 to TRBJ1-1, with 10 bases lining up with TRBD1. V shed 2 bases and J 4 bases; nucleotides not matched to a gene: 7. The CDR3 covers 16 residues. Looked up from germline, CDR1 is MGHRA and CDR2 is YSYEKL. The CDR3 nucleotides read TGCGCCAGCAGCCAAACCGGGACAGGGGCTTTCACTGAAGCTTTCTTT. Its translation is CASSQTGTGAFTEAFF.

The rearrangement uses TRBV6-1 and TRBJ1-6; 7 nucleotides match TRBD1. There are 15 residues in the CDR3. Germline trimming cut 5 bases from V and 3 bases from J; bases unmatched to any gene: 4. Per germline, CDR1 MNHNS and CDR2 SASEGT. CDR3: CASSRQGSYNSPLHF. Here the CDR3 DNA reads TGTGCCAGCAGTCGACAGGGAAGCTATAATTCACCCCTCCACTTT.

Worth noting for this clone: Different DNA sequences within this sample yield the same CDR3. The J gene is TRBJ1-1, the V gene TRBV9; 7 bases map to TRBD1. The V gene's germline CDR1 is SGDLS and CDR2 YYNGEE. Trimming cost V 3 bases and J 4 bases; bases outside gene matches: 0. The CDR3 consists of 12 residues. The CDR3 here is CASSAGGTEAFF. The CDR3 coding sequence is TGTGCCAGCAGCGCAGGGGGCACTGAAGCTTTCTTT.

The chain employs TRBV4-3 and TRBJ1-2; 8 positions match TRBD1. Trimming at V came to 1 base and at J to 4 bases, leaving 14 bases not matched to a gene. Germline V CDR1 and CDR2: LGHNA, YSLEER. The CDR3 runs to 18 residues. The CDR3 loop reads CASSQVTGGFTPSYGYTF. The CDR3 region has the DNA TGCGCCAGCAGCCAAGTCACAGGGGGTTTCACCCCCTCCTATGGCTACACCTTC.

CDR3 in amino acids: CASSPRGSGGLDEQFF. The CDR3 DNA reads TGTGCCAGCAGCCCCCGGGGTAGCGGGGGCCTCGATGAGCAGTTCTTC. The V gene is TRBV7-9, the J gene TRBJ2-1, with 9 bases matching TRBD2. J gave up 8 bases and V 5 bases, and 13 bases lay outside the gene matches. Looked up from germline, CDR1 is SEHNR and CDR2 is FQNEAQ (reference sequence). This CDR3 comprises 16 residues.

The chain uses TRBV4-2 and TRBJ2-5, with TRBD1 matching over 9 bases. Germline lookup yields CDR1 LGHNA and CDR2 YNFKEQ. The V segment lost 6 bases and the J segment 5 bases; nucleotides outside the gene matches: 7. The CDR3 extends over 14 amino acids. The CDR3 DNA is TGTGCCAGCAGGCAAACAGGGGGCGATGAGACCCAGTACTTC. Its protein is CASRQTGGDETQYF.

The chain combines TRBV27 with TRBJ1-5; D is perhaps TRBD1 (5 bases). Germline V CDR1 and CDR2: MNHEY, SMNVEV (reference sequence). This CDR3 has 12 amino acids. The V end was cut by 5 bases, the J end by 7 bases, with 9 bases between. CDR3 residues: CASSQGGQPQHF. CDR3 sequence (DNA): TGTGCCAGCAGTCAGGGAGGGCAGCCCCAGCATTTT.

The chain employs TRBV5-1 and TRBJ2-1; D unresolved. The germline gives CDR1 SGHRS, CDR2 YFSETQ. The CDR3 loop spans 13 amino acids. The V end lost 4 bases, the J end lost 0 bases, and 5 bases lay between the germline ends. For the CDR3, the DNA is TGCGCCAGCAGCCTGAGCTCCTACAATGAGCAGTTCTTC. Its translation is CASSLSSYNEQFF.

The CDR3 is CASAAENQETQYF. DNA for the CDR3: TGTGCCAGCGCCGCGGAAAACCAAGAGACCCAGTACTTC. The chain joins TRBV6-6 to TRBJ2-5, with D unclear. Trimming cost V 8 bases and J 0 bases, with 10 bases left between them. CDR1 is MNHNY and CDR2 is SVGAGI in the germline V gene (reference sequence). The CDR3 has 13 residues.

The chain recombines TRBV10-1 with TRBJ2-2, with TRBD1 matching 9 bases. The junction had 5 bases not matched to a gene; V was cut back by 8 bases and J by 4 bases. The CDR3 length is 14 residues. Germline CDR1 is WNHNN and CDR2 is SYGVQD (reference sequence). The chain's CDR3 is CASGRDRVTGELFF. The CDR3 nucleotides are TGCGCCAGCGGACGGGACAGGGTCACCGGGGAGCTGTTTTTT.

For the CDR3, the DNA is TGCGCCAGCAGCGGGGGACTAGCGGGGGATTTGAACACCGGGGAGCTGTTTTTT. This codes for CASSGGLAGDLNTGELFF. The rearrangement joins TRBV5-1 to TRBJ2-2; 14 bases match TRBD2. Germline V lookup: CDR1 SGHRS, CDR2 YFSETQ. The CDR3 extends over 18 amino acids. J was trimmed by 1 base and V by 4 bases; bases with no gene match: 6.

The chain carries TRBV5-5 and TRBJ2-4; D gene unclear. Looked up from germline, CDR1 is SGHKS and CDR2 is YYEKEE (reference sequence). With 3 bases removed from V and 3 bases from J, the gap between germline ends came to 10 bases. The CDR3 extends over 14 amino acids. CDR3 coding DNA: TGTGCCAGCAGCTCCCGGTCTGGCAAAAACATTCAGTACTTC. This codes for CASSSRSGKNIQYF.

The chain carries TRBV5-1 and TRBJ1-2; TRBD1 is a possible D gene (5 bases). V shed 0 bases and J shed 4 bases, with 13 bases lying between them. CDR1 is SGHRS, CDR2 YFSETQ, per germline. CDR3 size: 15 residues. CDR3 protein: CASSLAAGNGYGYTF. The CDR3 DNA follows: TGCGCCAGCAGCTTGGCTGCAGGGAATGGCTATGGCTACACCTTC.

This clone was counted a single time. The chain joins TRBV7-2 to TRBJ2-7; perhaps TRBD2 as D (6 bases). The V end was cut by 3 bases, the J end by 2 bases, with 11 bases between. The CDR3 has 14 residues. Germline lookup yields CDR1 SGHTA and CDR2 FQGNSA. The CDR3 spells CASSFGDSPYEQYF. The CDR3 DNA reads as TGTGCCAGCAGCTTTGGGGACTCACCCTACGAGCAGTACTTC.

This sequence joins TRBV5-5 and TRBJ1-2; perhaps TRBD1 as D (5 bases). CDR3 length: 13 residues. V lost 0 bases to trimming and J lost 12 bases, with 15 bases between them. Per germline, CDR1 SGHKS and CDR2 YYEKEE (reference sequence). The CDR3 reads CASSLADDSVNTF. CDR3 DNA: TGTGCCAGCAGCTTGGCCGATGACAGCGTTAACACCTTC.

The rearrangement links TRBV7-9 to TRBJ1-1; the match to TRBD1 covers 9 bases. CDR1 is SEHNR and CDR2 is FQNEAQ in the germline V gene (reference sequence). V was pared by 3 bases and J by 7 bases, with 9 bases of the junction left unmatched. The length of the CDR3 is 15 residues. The CDR3: CASSLGTGTVVEAFF. CDR3 nucleotides: TGTGCCAGCAGCTTGGGGACAGGGACGGTTGTTGAAGCTTTCTTT.

The CDR3 region is CASRRTSGSFEQYF. DNA for the CDR3: TGCGCCAGCAGGAGGACTAGCGGGAGTTTCGAGCAGTACTTC. The chain uses TRBV10-2 and TRBJ2-5, with 13 bases fitting TRBD2. The assigned J gene may be wrong: the sequence end matches TRBJ2-7 better. Germline CDR1 WSHSY, CDR2 SAAADI. The CDR3 sequence is 14 residues long.

The chain carries TRBV30 and TRBJ1-4; D is perhaps TRBD1 (5 bases). Germline V gene sequence: CDR1 GTSNPN, CDR2 SVGIG (reference sequence). The CDR3 has 11 residues. V was pared by 4 bases and J by 8 bases, with 8 bases between. The CDR3 loop is CAWTRGEKLFF. The CDR3 region has the DNA TGTGCCTGGACCCGGGGGGAAAAACTGTTTTTT.

This sequence joins TRBV7-2 and TRBJ2-6, with TRBD2 as a possible D gene (6 bases). CDR1 and CDR2 (germline): SGHTA, FQGNSA. V lost 5 bases, J lost 2 bases, and 16 bases lay in between. The CDR3 consists of 17 residues. The CDR3 DNA reads TGTGCCAGCAGCCGCCGGGGGTTAGGAACTGGGGCCAACGTCCTGACTTTC. This encodes CASSRRGLGTGANVLTF.

The chain uses TRBV27 and TRBJ1-3; 7 nucleotides line up with TRBD1. CDR3 length equals 16 residues. V lost 5 bases to trimming and J lost 4 bases; unmatched junction nucleotides: 11. CDR1 is MNHEY and CDR2 is SMNVEV in the germline V gene (reference sequence). CDR3 in amino acids: CASSPGTVGSGNTIYF. The CDR3 bases are TGTGCCAGCAGTCCCGGGACAGTCGGATCCGGAAACACCATATATTTT.

This chain joins TRBV5-1 and TRBJ2-1; tentatively, D is TRBD1 (6 bases). V was shortened by 3 bases and J by 4 bases, with 14 bases between the two germline ends. The CDR3 consists of 15 residues. Per germline, CDR1 SGHRS and CDR2 YFSETQ. CDR3: CASSSPDRKYNEQFF. In nucleotides, the CDR3 is TGCGCCAGCAGCTCACCCGACAGGAAATACAATGAGCAGTTCTTC. Using reference TRBV5-1 and TRBJ2-1 for the parts outside the CDR3, the full variable domain is KAGVTQTPRYLIKTRGQQVTLSCSPISGHRSVSWYQQTPGQGLQFLFEYFSETQRNKGNFPGRFSGRQFSNSRSEMNVSTLELGDSALYLCASSSPDRKYNEQFFGPGTRLTVL.